Each of the 10 T cell receptor beta chains below was sequenced from the same sample in a study of OX40 agonist ivuxolimab in advanced cancers. Assay: immunoSEQ multiplex PCR; the TCRdb copy retains only in-frame clones and omits some. The data contain approximately 82,000 clones, around 83% of them seen just once; the ten biggest clones take up approximately 2.3%. The sample in question was CD4+ or CD8+ T cells sorted from blood, obtained in a trial of the OX40 agonist ivuxolimab. The receptors stem from an adult with an advanced solid tumor such as melanoma, head and neck, liver or kidney cancer.

This chain joins TRBV19 and TRBJ2-1; a possible D gene is TRBD1 (6 bases). Germline values: CDR1 LNHDA, CDR2 SQIVND (reference sequence). The length of the CDR3 is 14 residues. V was pared by 6 bases and J by 4 bases, with 13 bases between. CDR3 DNA: TGTGCCAGTAGCCCGATTGACAGGTACAATGAGCAGTTCTTC. This gives the protein CASSPIDRYNEQFF.

The chain recombines TRBV7-9 with TRBJ2-5; D remains ambiguous. Trimming stripped 2 bases from V and 2 bases from J, with 6 bases between. The CDR3 totals 13 residues. The germline V gene encodes CDR1 SEHNR and CDR2 FQNEAQ (reference sequence). DNA of the CDR3: TGTGCCAGCAGCTTAAACCTACAAGAGACCCAGTACTTC. Amino acids: CASSLNLQETQYF. The full variable domain, with the rest looked up from reference TRBV7-9 and TRBJ2-5, is DTGVSQNPRHKITKRGQNVTFRCDPISEHNRLYWYRQTLGQGPEFLTYFQNEAQLEKSRLLSDRFSAERPKGSFSTLEIQRTEQGDSAMYLCASSLNLQETQYFGPGTRLLVL.

The chain recombines TRBV4-2 with TRBJ1-4; D is uncertain. V was pared by 2 bases and J by 6 bases, with 7 bases between. The CDR3 is 13 amino acids. Germline V CDR1 and CDR2: LGHNA, YNFKEQ. This chain's CDR3 is CASSQRLYEKLFF. The CDR3, as DNA: TGTGCCAGCAGCCAAAGATTGTATGAAAAACTGTTTTTT.

The chain uses TRBV6-1 and TRBJ2-5, with 7 bases identical to TRBD2. Germline V gene data show CDR1 as MNHNS and CDR2 as SASEGT. J gave up 6 bases and V 2 bases, and 9 bases lay outside the gene matches. CDR3 size: 15 residues. CDR3: CASSEFLGGFQTQYF. The CDR3 nucleotides are TGTGCCAGCAGTGAATTTTTGGGAGGGTTCCAGACCCAGTACTTC.

V gene TRBV5-1 combines with J gene TRBJ2-1, with D possibly called TRBD1 or TRBD2 (5 bases each). Germline CDR1 SGHRS, CDR2 YFSETQ. V dropped 1 base and J dropped 4 bases, with 9 bases sitting between them. This CDR3 contains 14 residues. The CDR3 DNA reads as TGCGCCAGCAGCTTGCCCGGGGCGTACAATGAGCAGTTCTTC. Its translation: CASSLPGAYNEQFF.

V is TRBV2 and J is TRBJ1-4; D remains ambiguous. CDR1 SNHLY and CDR2 FYNNEI come from the germline V gene. This CDR3 region has 14 residues. Trimming left V 6 bases short and J 5 bases short, with 13 bases between. CDR3 nucleotides: TGTGCCAGCAGGCCGAGTCGGGGAAATGAAAAACTGTTTTTT. This gives the protein CASRPSRGNEKLFF.

A word on this clone: Other nucleotide sequences in the sample specify the same CDR3. The chain links TRBV7-9 to TRBJ1-2; a weak D match, TRBD1 (5 bases). The germline V and J ends were trimmed by 4 bases and 8 bases, with 20 bases remaining between them. Looked up from germline, CDR1 is SEHNR and CDR2 is FQNEAQ (reference sequence). CDR3 size: 15 residues. CDR3 sequence: CASSSTGTGEIGYTF. The CDR3 DNA reads TGTGCCAGCAGCTCGACCGGGACGGGGGAGATAGGCTACACCTTC. Looking up the rest from reference TRBV7-9 and TRBJ1-2 gives the full variable domain: DTGVSQNPRHKITKRGQNVTFRCDPISEHNRLYWYRQTLGQGPEFLTYFQNEAQLEKSRLLSDRFSAERPKGSFSTLEIQRTEQGDSAMYLCASSSTGTGEIGYTFGSGTRLTVV.

V is TRBV18 and J is TRBJ2-3; 7 bases match TRBD1. From germline, CDR1 is KGHSH and CDR2 LQKENI. CDR3 length: 17 residues. J was trimmed by 3 bases and V by 1 base; bases with no gene match: 10. CDR3 DNA: TGTGCCAGCTCACCACTTACGATACAGGGGTTGACAGATACGCAGTATTTT. This codes for CASSPLTIQGLTDTQYF.

This sequence joins TRBV28 and TRBJ1-2, with TRBD1 as a possible D gene (5 bases). This CDR3 comprises 14 residues. Deletions cut 3 bases from V and 3 bases from J, with 11 bases between. CDR1 MDHEN and CDR2 SYDVKM come from the germline V gene. In DNA form, the CDR3 reads TGTGCCAGCAGTTTCCGGGGGTACGACTATGGCTACACCTTC. This sequence encodes CASSFRGYDYGYTF.

The CDR3 DNA reads TGTGCCAGCTCGCCGGGGGGACAGGTAAACCAGTACTTC. Its protein product is CASSPGGQVNQYF. This sequence joins TRBV18 and TRBJ2-4; D possibly corresponds to TRBD1 (8 bases). The CDR3 contains 13 residues. V was shortened by 6 bases and J by 13 bases, with 19 bases between the two germline ends. Germline-derived CDR1 and CDR2 are KGHSH and LQKENI.